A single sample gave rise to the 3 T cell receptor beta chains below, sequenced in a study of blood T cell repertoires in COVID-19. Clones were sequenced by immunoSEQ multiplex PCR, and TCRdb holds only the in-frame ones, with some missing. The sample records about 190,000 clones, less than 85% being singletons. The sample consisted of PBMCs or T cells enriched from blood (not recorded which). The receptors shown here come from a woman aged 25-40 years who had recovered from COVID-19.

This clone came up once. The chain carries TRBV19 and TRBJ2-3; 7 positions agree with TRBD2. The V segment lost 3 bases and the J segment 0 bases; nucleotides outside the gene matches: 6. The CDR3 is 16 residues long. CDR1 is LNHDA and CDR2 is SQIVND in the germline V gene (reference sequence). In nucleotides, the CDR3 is TGTGCCAGTAGTATGCTAGCGGAGCTCAGCACAGATACGCAGTATTTT. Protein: CASSMLAELSTDTQYF.

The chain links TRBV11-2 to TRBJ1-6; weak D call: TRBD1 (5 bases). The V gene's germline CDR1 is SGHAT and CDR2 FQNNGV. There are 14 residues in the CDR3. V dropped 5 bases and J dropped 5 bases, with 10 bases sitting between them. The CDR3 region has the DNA TGTGCCAGCAGCCCGAGACAGCATAATTCACCCCTCCACTTT. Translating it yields CASSPRQHNSPLHF.

The DNA for the CDR3 is TGTGCCAGCAGCTTGGACAGGGCCCGATACTATGGCTACACCTTC. Its protein is CASSLDRARYYGYTF. This chain links TRBV5-4 with TRBJ1-2; perhaps TRBD1 as D (6 bases). Germline-derived CDR1 and CDR2 are SGHNT and YYREEE (reference sequence). This CDR3 comprises 15 residues. Trimming removed 0 bases from V and 3 bases from J, with 12 bases in between.